This paragraph covers one T cell receptor (beta chain) sequence. This clone was counted only a few times. Its binding antigen is unknown. Per-base quality was not reported, and no clone a single base away is much larger than it. This record comes from a study of beta chain features in type 1 diabetes (dated by TCRdb to 2016 to 2019). Study-wide context: Mean age, gender distribution, total cell number and subset yield did not differ between patients and healthy donors. In the study, TCRB repertoires of sorted circulating CD4+ T cell subsets from recently diagnosed type 1 diabetes patients were compared with those of matched healthy donors. Regulatory and stem cell-like memory subsets were isolated from only 8 patients and roughly eight healthy donors, whereas naive and central memory subsets came from all 30 or so donors. Across all samples, some 99 million sorted cells were examined, and cell number per subset correlated strongly with RNA yield.

The High Capacity cDNA Reverse Transcription Kit was used to reverse transcribe all of the isolated RNA, meaning that expressed TCRB transcripts were what got sequenced. Deep immunoSEQ sequencing was performed on naive, central memory and regulatory T cell samples, with an average of roughly 3.6 million total reads per sample. After sorted cells were lysed in RLT buffer, RNA was extracted with DNase-treated RNeasy Micro or Mini kits, with the choice depending on cell number. To prevent cross-contamination, every cell subset was processed on its own, while patient and healthy donor samples were processed together. TCRB sequences were amplified from cDNA with the immunoSEQ multiplex PCR, producing 87-bp fragments spanning the CDR3 region. Sequencing of the amplicons was performed on the Illumina HiSeq platform. On the authors' methods: PCR bias was computationally corrected using synthetic template baselines, reads within Hamming distance 2 were collapsed, and singletons that could not be merged were discarded. Reads were aligned against IMGT so that V, D and J genes, CDR3 length and insertions or deletions at six rearrangement sites could be assigned. Within each subset, clonotype counts were normalized to sorted cell number, and only after that were true diversity and Gini coefficients computed with the tcR R package. Repertoire sharing was quantified using the overlap coefficient calculated on TCRB nucleotide sequences. What TCRdb holds here is the immuneACCESS table cut down to in-frame rearrangements. Part of the clones is not present; checked against another copy, under half of the missing clones reflect an unresolved V gene, and the others are unexplained. V, J and clone size derive from that table, while D and trimming were established from the DNA sequence. Within this sample are 200,000 to 250,000 clones, with 27% of them counted one time only. The ten largest clones capture 4% of the sample.

Each donor gave one peripheral blood draw, averaging about 120 mL, which was collected into heparinised tubes. A BD FACSAria II was used to sort naive, central memory, regulatory and stem cell-like memory CD4+ T cells with a panel that included CD45RO, CCR7, CD25, CD127, CD95 and CD27. A purity above 98% was achieved for all sorted populations. PBMCs were isolated immediately by Lymphoprep density gradient centrifugation and stained directly without culture. To minimize batch effects, samples were stained and sorted in pairs, one healthy donor with one patient per experiment. Paper-wide results and their limitations: The naive, central memory and regulatory TCRB repertoires appeared to resemble one another more closely among patients than among healthy donors. Because the HLA sub-analyses included only small numbers of individuals, any influence of HLA type on TCRB rearrangement was left unresolved. At VDJ recombination sites, patients with type 1 diabetes made fewer insertions and deleted more nucleotides, a pattern implying thymic rearrangement abnormalities. Shorter templates might have been favored by PCR, but patient and control samples were amplified and corrected together, so both groups would have been affected equally by any skew. Because cDNA was sequenced instead of genomic DNA, highly expressing activated cells could be over-represented, though the groups showed no difference in activation or CD3 levels. Type 1 diabetes patients showed a moderate but significant shortening of TCRB CDR3 length in all four CD4+ subsets.

CDR1 and CDR2 (MNHEY, SVGAGI) derive from the germline V gene. From its cysteine to its phenylalanine, the CDR3 spans 15 amino acids. The sequence is cut down to CDR3 DNA, 45 bases in frame from base 1. V was cut back by 2 bases and J by 8 bases, leaving a gap of 16 bases between them. The sequence derives from a young man in good health. Rearrangement joined TRBV6-5 to TRBJ2-1, and the D gene may be TRBD1, 7 bases matching. The sample taken for sequencing was central memory CD4+ T cells from blood. At the DNA level, the sequence is TGTGCCAGCAGTTACCTGACAGGGAGGATAGATGAGCAGTTCTTC. Its amino acids are CASSYLTGRIDEQFF.